This record looks at one T cell receptor (beta chain) sequence and its context. Other DNA sequences in the same sample also yield this CDR3. The data derive from a study of blood T cell repertoires in COVID-19. Study overall: Specimens from acute and convalescent COVID-19 originated in the United States, Italy and Spain. T cells, B-cell-depleted T cells, or PBMCs supplied cDNA or gDNA.

As originally analysed: Nucleated cell counts were estimated from reference gene primer amplification. The method was immunoSEQ multiplex PCR; TCRdb's version includes in-frame clones alone and lacks a portion of them. V, J and clone size were drawn from that table, and D and trimming were deduced from the DNA. The data show roughly 72,000 clones, about nine tenths seen once. J was trimmed by 0 bases and V by 1 base; bases with no gene match: 0. CDR3 length equals 15 residues. Germline loops: CDR1 MDHEN, CDR2 SYDVKM. This rearrangement joins TRBV28 to TRBJ2-1; 7 nucleotides line up with TRBD2. The sequencing input was peripheral blood. The sequence derives from a human donor in a cohort sampled during active COVID-19. The CDR3 DNA reads TGTGCCAGCAGTTTATCGGGAGGCTCCTACAATGAGCAGTTCTTC. Translated: CASSLSGGSYNEQFF.